The T cell receptor beta chain described here comes from a study of blood T cells in healthy people across ages. Study-level results: Not knowing donor CMV status may have confounded expanded clonotype changes.

This clonotype was found once. Its antigen is unidentified. There are 15 residues in the CDR3. V lost 3 bases and J lost 6, with 15 bases in between. PCR was performed a second time for about 7 to 12 cycles using a sample-barcoded 5' primer and a J-beta primer mix. TCRdb redid the calling of the 5' RACE reads with MiXCR, one entry per CDR3 protein. This sample has 1 million or so distinct CDR3 sequences, with almost 25% found just once. These data were also filed under a second study, of T cells of mothers and their children.

Sample: blood. The rearrangement links TRBV12-3 or TRBV12-4 to TRBJ2-1; D call uncertain. The origin of this receptor is a girl aged 2 to 10 in good health. Written as DNA, the CDR3 is TGTGCCAGCAGTTTGGGTCGACCCTCCACCAATGAGCAGTTCTTC. Its protein is CASSLGRPSTNEQFF.